The clone carrying this T cell receptor beta chain was counted at least ten times. Antigen unknown. V was clipped by 0 bases and J by 3 bases, with 20 bases between them. The CDR3 runs to 18 residues. Germline V gene lookup returns CDR1 LNHNV and CDR2 YYDKDF (reference sequence). The data stem from a study of T cells in Graves' hyperthyroidism and ophthalmopathy. Amplification yielded TCR beta CDR3 regions, with RNA transcripts as the source. A first-round RT-PCR of the TCR CDR3 used the HTBI primer set. TCRdb analysed the multiplex PCR reads with MiXCR anew, one entry per CDR3 protein. The table lists about 560,000 distinct CDR3 sequences, approximately 44% of them singletons. The study left out patients who had uncontrolled infection, other autoimmune disease, pregnancy or lactation. Together with thyroid ultrasound, orbital computed tomography, serum thyroxine and TRAb, clinical symptoms were used for diagnoses.

Study-wide points: A model of 13 V-J features distinguished ophthalmopathy from stable hyperthyroidism. Blood held most thyroid clonotypes expanded above 0.001 frequency.

The sequenced material came from peripheral blood or thyroid tissue (not recorded which). This rearrangement joins TRBV15 to TRBJ1-2; D gene uncertain. The sequence was obtained from a young woman with Graves' hyperthyroidism. The CDR3 is CATSREAGAYSEYYGYTF. In nucleotides, the CDR3 is TGTGCCACCAGCAGAGAGGCTGGCGCCTACTCCGAGTACTATGGCTACACCTTC. The entire variable domain, with the rest obtained from reference TRBV15 and TRBJ1-2, is as follows: DAMVIQNPRYQVTQFGKPVTLSCSQTLNHNVMYWYQQKSSQAPKLLFHYYDKDFNNEADTPDNFQSRRPNTSFCFLDIRSPGLGDTAMYLCATSREAGAYSEYYGYTFGSGTRLTVV.